These 12 T cell receptor beta chains originate from one sample sequenced in a study of CD8+ T cells in alopecia areata. Treatment described: oral pan-JAK inhibitor, 5-10 mg twice daily. Extraction of RNA preceded its reverse transcription into cDNA, which served as the sequencing template. Libraries were prepared by immunoSEQ multiplex PCR; TCRdb keeps only in-frame clonotypes and omits some of them. The data show under 110,000 clones, approximately 63% seen once. Sequencing was performed on CD8+ T cells sorted from blood, taken between weeks 55 and 65, from a patient treated with tofacitinib. The source is a human donor with alopecia areata.

This clone was counted only a few times. The rearrangement uses TRBV29-1 and TRBJ1-1; D gene ambiguous. CDR1 and CDR2 from the germline V gene are SQVTM and ANQGSEA. The V and J ends lost 7 bases and 6 bases respectively, with 12 bases between them. The length of the CDR3 is 11 residues. CDR3 region: CSAESGAEAFF. The CDR3 bases are TGCAGCGCCGAATCGGGTGCTGAAGCTTTCTTT.

The chain is built from TRBV13 and TRBJ2-7; weak D call: TRBD1 (6 bases). Germline CDR1 PRHDT, CDR2 FYEKMQ (reference sequence). V gave up 5 bases and J gave up 3 bases, with 17 bases separating them. The CDR3 spans 15 residues. The CDR3 DNA reads as TGTGCCAGCAGCCCAAGCGAGGGACAATTCTACGAGCAGTACTTC. It is translated as CASSPSEGQFYEQYF.

This clone was observed a handful of times. This chain connects TRBV15 to TRBJ2-7, with 10 bases aligning to TRBD1. Per germline, CDR1 LNHNV and CDR2 YYDKDF (reference sequence). The V segment lost 3 bases and the J segment 5 bases; nucleotides outside the gene matches: 4. The CDR3 has 14 amino acids. The CDR3 sequence: CATSSRQGANEQYF. The CDR3 DNA reads as TGTGCCACCAGCAGTCGACAGGGGGCAAACGAGCAGTACTTC.

The rearrangement uses TRBV9 and TRBJ2-1, with D possibly matching TRBD2 (6 bases). Between the trimmed V and J ends, which lost 3 bases and 6 bases, there was a span of 25 bases. The germline V gene encodes CDR1 SGDLS and CDR2 YYNGEE. CDR3 length equals 18 residues. CDR3 sequence reads: CASSEYTGRFTLGNEQFF. Here the CDR3 DNA reads TGTGCCAGCAGCGAGTACACGGGGAGGTTTACCCTGGGCAATGAGCAGTTCTTC.

CDR3: CASSPGGLNTEAFF. The CDR3 DNA reads TGTGCCAGCAGCCCAGGGGGTCTAAACACTGAAGCTTTCTTT. The genes are TRBV5-6 and TRBJ1-1; 7 nucleotides agree with TRBD1. After removal of 4 bases from V and 2 bases from J, the junction contained 5 bases not matched to a gene. There are 14 residues in the CDR3. Germline assignment: CDR1 SGHDT and CDR2 YYEEEE.

In its sample, this clone was seen once. The V gene is TRBV9, the J gene TRBJ2-3; D is undetermined. Per the germline V gene, CDR1 is SGDLS and CDR2 is YYNGEE. Between the trimmed V and J ends, which lost 0 bases and 3 bases, there was a span of 5 bases. CDR3 length: 13 amino acids. As DNA, the CDR3 is TGTGCCAGCAGCGTAGTGTATACAGATACGCAGTATTTT. This codes for CASSVVYTDTQYF. The full variable domain, its missing parts supplied by reference TRBV9 and TRBJ2-3, is DSGVTQTPKHLITATGQRVTLRCSPRSGDLSVYWYQQSLDQGLQFLIQYYNGEERAKGNILERFSAQQFPDLHSELNLSSLELGDSALYFCASSVVYTDTQYFGPGTRLTVL.

This sequence joins TRBV5-1 and TRBJ2-5; TRBD1 agrees at 7 bases. The J segment lost 9 bases and the V segment lost 0 bases, leaving 11 bases of the junction unmatched. Germline assignment: CDR1 SGHRS and CDR2 YFSETQ. This CDR3 region has 15 residues. The CDR3 protein is CASSLVTGTDDAQYF. As DNA, the CDR3 is TGCGCCAGCAGCTTGGTAACCGGGACAGATGACGCCCAGTACTTC. The full variable domain, completed using reference TRBV5-1 and TRBJ2-5, is KAGVTQTPRYLIKTRGQQVTLSCSPISGHRSVSWYQQTPGQGLQFLFEYFSETQRNKGNFPGRFSGRQFSNSRSEMNVSTLELGDSALYLCASSLVTGTDDAQYFGPGTRLLVL.

V and J are TRBV19 and TRBJ1-4; 8 positions match TRBD1. The CDR3 has 13 residues. Per germline, CDR1 LNHDA and CDR2 SQIVND (reference sequence). The junction had 6 bases not matched to a gene; V was cut back by 5 bases and J by 10 bases. DNA for the CDR3: TGTGCCAGTAGTTTCGGACAGGGCGGAAAACTGTTTTTT. It is translated as CASSFGQGGKLFF.

The J gene is TRBJ1-2, the V gene TRBV25-1, with D unresolved. The CDR3 is made up of 18 amino acids. The germline V and J ends were trimmed by 3 bases and 2 bases, with 22 bases remaining between them. The V gene's germline CDR1 is MGHDK and CDR2 SYGVNS. The CDR3 here is CASSESVAETRMNYGYTF. In DNA form, the CDR3 reads TGTGCCAGCAGTGAGTCAGTGGCAGAAACTCGGATGAACTATGGCTACACCTTC.

This clone has just a few counts. The J gene is TRBJ2-3, the V gene TRBV7-8; TRBD1 matches 8 bases. Per the germline V gene, CDR1 is SGHVS and CDR2 is FQNEAQ. V shed 6 bases, J shed 4 bases, and the junction held 12 bases outside the gene matches. The CDR3 loop spans 16 amino acids. The CDR3 sequence is CASRDGQGGMSDTQYF. The CDR3 DNA reads TGTGCCAGCAGAGACGGACAGGGAGGAATGTCAGATACGCAGTATTTT.

This chain joins TRBV9 and TRBJ1-6; TRBD1 matches at 9 bases. The CDR3 has 15 residues. CDR1 SGDLS and CDR2 YYNGEE come from the germline V gene. J was trimmed by 7 bases and V by 3 bases; bases with no gene match: 5. This CDR3 reads CASSAPGQGNSPLHF. CDR3 sequence (DNA): TGTGCCAGCAGCGCGCCGGGACAGGGAAATTCACCCCTCCACTTT.

In this sample, this clone turned up a few times. The chain is built from TRBV7-9 and TRBJ2-3, with 13 positions matching TRBD2. The CDR3 spans 16 residues. The germline CDR1 and CDR2 sequences are SEHNR and FQNEAQ (reference sequence). The ends lost 5 bases at V and 6 bases at J; junction bases unmatched: 8. In nucleotides, the CDR3 is TGTGCCAGCAGCACTGGACTAGCGGGAGCTCGGGATACGCAGTATTTT. It encodes CASSTGLAGARDTQYF.